Each of the 29 T cell receptor beta chains below was sequenced from the same sample in a study of T-cell memory formation after mild COVID-19. TCRdb itself ran the 5' RACE reads through MiXCR, one entry per CDR3 protein. In the table there are some 450,000 distinct CDR3 sequences, approximately 19% of which are singletons. Input material: PBMCs or a T cell subset sorted from them (not recorded which). The receptors derive from a man between 18 and 29 years old who had mild COVID-19 (a few samples of this study predate the infection). Cell type and time point are not known.

The V call is TRBV7-9, the J call TRBJ1-1; D is unresolved. The V end lost 5 bases, the J end lost 1 base, and 11 bases lay between the germline ends. The CDR3 has 14 amino acids. Germline V gene data show CDR1 as SEHNR and CDR2 as FQNEAQ (reference sequence). The CDR3 region is CASSVGLWNTEAFF. The DNA for the CDR3 is TGTGCCAGCAGCGTCGGACTCTGGAACACTGAAGCTTTCTTT.

Comments on this clonotype: An end of the junction does not agree with germline; a read error may underlie this. As DNA, the CDR3 is TGTGCCAGCAGATGGGGAGTTAGTAGCAATCAGCCCCAGAATTTT. Encoded protein: CASRWGVSSNQPQNF. The chain is built from TRBV7-2 and TRBJ1-5; D unresolved. Looked up from germline, CDR1 is SGHTA and CDR2 is FQGNSA. CDR3 length: 15 amino acids.

Only a few counts were recorded for this clonotype. V usage is TRBV10-3 and J usage is TRBJ1-1; D uncertain. V lost 5 bases to trimming and J lost 1 base, with 11 bases between them. Germline CDR1 and CDR2: ENHRY and SYGVKD. The CDR3 has 14 amino acids. Here the CDR3 reads CAISRTETNTEAFF. In nucleotides, the CDR3 is TGTGCCATCAGTCGAACAGAAACGAACACTGAAGCTTTCTTT.

Ten or more counts support this clonotype. This CDR3 reads CASSLVPGLRSEQFF. In nucleotides, the CDR3 is TGCGCCAGCAGCTTGGTCCCGGGACTAAGGAGTGAGCAGTTCTTC. The V and J genes are TRBV5-1 and TRBJ2-1; TRBD2 agrees at 7 bases. J lost 9 bases, V lost 0 bases, and 9 bases had no gene match. The germline V gene encodes CDR1 SGHRS and CDR2 YFSETQ. CDR3 length: 15 amino acids.

The chain couples TRBV18 to TRBJ1-3; D not resolved. Looked up from germline, CDR1 is KGHSH and CDR2 is LQKENI. Trimming pared 3 bases from V and 0 bases from J, leaving 9 bases between. CDR3 size: 15 residues. In nucleotides, the CDR3 is TGTGCCAGCTCACCTCACTCCCTCTCTGGAAACACCATATATTTT. Translated: CASSPHSLSGNTIYF. Full variable domain (remainder filled in from reference TRBV18 and TRBJ1-3): NAGVMQNPRHLVRRRGQEARLRCSPMKGHSHVYWYRQLPEEGLKFMVYLQKENIIDESGMPKERFSAEFPKEGPSILRIQQVVRGDSAAYFCASSPHSLSGNTIYFGEGSWLTVV.

The table lists this clonotype with a few counts. The chain carries TRBV5-1 and TRBJ2-3; 7 bases are a match to TRBD2. The V gene end was trimmed by 1 base and the J gene end by 4 bases; junction bases not matched to a gene: 12. The CDR3 loop spans 17 amino acids. Germline CDR1 is SGHRS and CDR2 is YFSETQ. In DNA form, the CDR3 reads TGCGCCAGCAGCTTGCGCGCGCGCGGGGGTCGATCAGATACGCAGTATTTT. Its protein product is CASSLRARGGRSDTQYF.

The chain recombines TRBV5-6 with TRBJ2-7; the D gene is possibly TRBD2 (5 bases). The V end was cut by 4 bases, the J end by 2 bases, with 19 bases between. The CDR3 loop spans 16 amino acids. Germline lookup yields CDR1 SGHDT and CDR2 YYEEEE. The chain's CDR3 is CASSPRVGPGTYEQYF. The CDR3 region has the DNA TGTGCCAGCAGCCCGAGGGTAGGACCCGGAACCTACGAGCAGTACTTC.

The chain links TRBV11-2 to TRBJ2-7, with D perhaps matching TRBD2 (6 bases). Germline loops: CDR1 SGHAT, CDR2 FQNNGV. The CDR3 is 16 residues long. The V end was cut by 1 base, the J end by 5 bases, with 18 bases between. CDR3 sequence: CASSLVTRRGKNEQYF. Here the CDR3 DNA reads TGTGCCAGCAGCTTAGTGACTAGGAGAGGGAAAAACGAGCAGTACTTC.

Many counts were recorded for this clonotype. The rearrangement links TRBV7-2 to TRBJ1-1; a possible D gene is TRBD1 (5 bases). V lost 4 bases and J lost 1, with 13 bases in between. The CDR3 covers 15 residues. CDR1 is SGHTA, CDR2 FQGNSA, per germline. CDR3 protein: CASSSMSQGNTEAFF. As DNA, the CDR3 is TGTGCCAGCAGCTCGATGTCCCAGGGGAACACTGAAGCTTTCTTT.

This clonotype has at least ten counts. The chain links TRBV7-9 to TRBJ1-2; D might be TRBD1 (6 bases). The germline V gene has CDR1 SEHNR and CDR2 FQNEAQ (reference sequence). The CDR3 has 15 amino acids. V was trimmed by 1 base and J by 4 bases, leaving 13 bases between them. Here the CDR3 reads CASSLDTGTPYGYTF. CDR3 DNA: TGTGCCAGCAGCTTAGACACCGGGACACCCTATGGCTACACCTTC.

This clonotype was seen more than once but under ten times. The chain couples TRBV12-3 or TRBV12-4 to TRBJ1-6; D ambiguous. V shed 3 bases and J shed 10 bases, with 4 bases lying between them. There are 11 residues in the CDR3. Here the CDR3 DNA reads TGTGCCAGCAGTTTTGGATCACCCCTCCACTTT. It specifies CASSFGSPLHF.

The chain recombines TRBV5-8 with TRBJ2-3; TRBD1 or TRBD2 may be the D gene (5 bases each). This CDR3 has 15 amino acids. The V gene lost 3 bases and the J gene lost 5 bases, with 16 bases spanning the gap. Germline CDR1 reads SGHTS; CDR2 reads YDEGEE. This CDR3 is CASSSGTQVEDTQYF. The CDR3 bases are TGTGCCAGCAGCTCCGGGACCCAGGTGGAAGATACGCAGTATTTT.

The chain employs TRBV29-1 and TRBJ1-2, with D unclear. This CDR3 region has 14 residues. The ends were cut back, 4 bases at V and 0 bases at J, with 12 bases in the middle. Looked up from germline, CDR1 is SQVTM and CDR2 is ANQGSEA. CDR3 region: CSVAPPGSNYGYTF. The DNA of the CDR3 is TGCAGCGTTGCACCCCCGGGTTCTAACTATGGCTACACCTTC.

This clonotype was counted many times. The CDR3 DNA reads TGTGCCAGCAGCCCAACGGGTTCCTACGAGCAGTACGTC. Protein product: CASSPTGSYEQYV. The chain combines TRBV5-6 with TRBJ2-7; D gene unclear. Looked up from germline, CDR1 is SGHDT and CDR2 is YYEEEE. CDR3 size: 13 residues. V lost 4 bases and J 1 base, leaving 9 bases between the germline ends.

This clonotype was found a few times. The rearrangement links TRBV7-2 to TRBJ2-5; TRBD2 agrees at 7 bases. Germline assignment: CDR1 SGHTA and CDR2 FQGNSA. Trimming took 1 base from V and 5 from J; bases not matched to a gene: 7. The CDR3 extends over 15 amino acids. This CDR3 is CASSLGAGWGETQYF. CDR3 nucleotide sequence: TGTGCCAGCAGCTTAGGAGCGGGGTGGGGGGAGACCCAGTACTTC. The full variable domain, completed using reference TRBV7-2 and TRBJ2-5, is GAGVSQSPSNKVTEKGKDVELRCDPISGHTALYWYRQSLGQGLEFLIYFQGNSAPDKSGLPSDRFSAERTGGSVSTLTIQRTQQEDSAVYLCASSLGAGWGETQYFGPGTRLLVL.

V gene TRBV7-2 combines with J gene TRBJ1-5; TRBD1 is a possible D gene (6 bases). CDR1 SGHTA and CDR2 FQGNSA come from the germline V gene. Trimming shortened V by 10 bases and J by 4 bases, and 14 bases separated the two germline ends. The CDR3 consists of 13 residues. The CDR3 bases are TGTGCCATTTCGCAGGGGCATAATCAGCCCCAGCATTTT. It encodes CAISQGHNQPQHF.

This clonotype was seen repeatedly, ten times or more. This sequence joins TRBV5-1 and TRBJ2-3; D is unresolved. CDR1 is SGHRS and CDR2 is YFSETQ in the germline V gene. The CDR3 has 14 amino acids. V dropped 7 bases and J dropped 2 bases, with 14 bases sitting between them. CDR3 sequence reads: CASGDRALTDTQYF. CDR3 nucleotide sequence: TGCGCCAGCGGGGATCGGGCCCTCACAGATACGCAGTATTTT.

This clonotype has a handful of counts. This chain uses TRBV6-2 or TRBV6-3 with TRBJ1-2; 7 positions agree with TRBD1. Looked up from germline, CDR1 is MNHEY and CDR2 is SVGEGT. The CDR3 covers 15 residues. Germline trimming cut 8 bases from V and 4 bases from J; bases unmatched to any gene: 13. The CDR3 bases are TGTGCCAGCGGAGAACGGGACAGACCGATCTATGGCTACACCTTC. Translation: CASGERDRPIYGYTF.

This clonotype occurred a few times. Compared with germline, one end of the junction differs, possibly owing to a read error. This chain connects TRBV4-1 to TRBJ2-7; D is undetermined. The CDR3 is 14 amino acids. The germline CDR1 and CDR2 sequences are MGHRA and YSYEKL. CDR3 region: CASSQTARTAFIGF. The CDR3 nucleotides read TGCGCCAGCAGTCAGACCGCCCGGACGGCGTTTATTGGGTTC.

This clonotype was detected ten times or more. The chain couples TRBV7-6 to TRBJ2-7; D tentatively reads TRBD1 or TRBD2 (5 bases each). The V gene's germline CDR1 is SGHVS and CDR2 FNYEAQ. The CDR3 is 14 residues long. V lost 5 bases and J 2 bases, leaving 13 bases between the germline ends. In nucleotides, the CDR3 is TGTGCCAGCAGCAGACAGACCGGGACCTACGAGCAGTACTTC. This encodes CASSRQTGTYEQYF.

This CDR3 reads CASSPQGLAGEQFF. The DNA for the CDR3 is TGTGCCAGCAGCCCCCAGGGACTAGCGGGGGAGCAGTTCTTC. This chain joins TRBV7-6 and TRBJ2-1, with 13 bases matching TRBD2. V lost 5 bases, J lost 10 bases, and 5 bases stayed unmatched. The CDR3 spans 14 residues. Germline CDR1 and CDR2: SGHVS and FNYEAQ.

Only a few counts were recorded for this clonotype. The V call is TRBV10-3, the J call TRBJ2-3; 10 bases are shared with TRBD2. This CDR3 contains 16 residues. V was clipped by 2 bases and J by 7 bases; unmatched bases: 9. Germline V gives CDR1 ENHRY, CDR2 SYGVKD. The CDR3 region has the DNA TGTGCCATCAGTGAGAGGCTAGCGGGGGAGTTGAATACGCAGTATTTT. Amino acid sequence: CAISERLAGELNTQYF.

V is TRBV6-1 and J is TRBJ2-3; no clear D. CDR3 size: 15 residues. Germline-derived CDR1 and CDR2 are MNHNS and SASEGT. The V gene lost 2 bases and the J gene lost 0 bases, with 9 bases spanning the gap. The CDR3 DNA reads as TGTGCCAGCAGTGAAATTCGCAGCAGCACAGATACGCAGTATTTT. This encodes CASSEIRSSTDTQYF.

A note on this clonotype: A much larger clone is a single base away; this may be a read error. The chain recombines TRBV4-1 with TRBJ2-2; possible D gene TRBD2, 5 bases. V was pared by 6 bases and J by 4 bases, with 15 bases between. CDR1 is MGHRA, CDR2 YSYEKL, per germline. The CDR3 is made up of 15 amino acids. CDR3: CASRLQVRGTGELFF. The CDR3 DNA reads TGCGCCAGCAGACTCCAGGTCCGGGGCACCGGGGAGCTGTTTTTT.

This clonotype was observed a handful of times. The rearrangement joins TRBV7-9 to TRBJ2-7; the D gene is possibly TRBD1 (5 bases). CDR1 and CDR2 (germline): SEHNR, FQNEAQ (reference sequence). Trimming stripped 5 bases from V and 4 bases from J, with 12 bases between. The CDR3 has 13 residues. CDR3: CASSQDTDYEQYV. The CDR3 region has the DNA TGTGCCAGCAGCCAGGACACAGATTACGAGCAGTACGTC.

This clonotype was detected a few times. This chain links TRBV7-2 with TRBJ2-5; 7 bases fit TRBD2. V lost 1 base to trimming and J lost 3 bases; unmatched junction nucleotides: 11. The CDR3 totals 17 residues. Per germline, CDR1 SGHTA and CDR2 FQGNSA. The CDR3 sequence is CASSLVQRAGRKETQYF. In nucleotides, the CDR3 is TGTGCCAGCAGCTTAGTTCAACGAGCGGGGAGGAAAGAGACCCAGTACTTC.

This rearrangement joins TRBV9 to TRBJ1-2; D is uncertain. The V gene lost 0 bases and the J gene lost 4 bases, with 7 bases spanning the gap. The CDR3 covers 13 residues. Germline loops: CDR1 SGDLS, CDR2 YYNGEE. The CDR3 sequence is CASSVDDIYGYTF. CDR3 nucleotide sequence: TGTGCCAGCAGCGTAGACGATATCTATGGCTACACCTTC.

V gene TRBV13 combines with J gene TRBJ2-7, with D uncertain. The germline V gene encodes CDR1 PRHDT and CDR2 FYEKMQ (reference sequence). The CDR3 loop spans 14 amino acids. V lost 5 bases, J lost 0 bases, and 11 bases lay in between. CDR3 coding DNA: TGTGCCAGCAGCCAAAGGACCTACTCCTACGAGCAGTACTTC. Protein: CASSQRTYSYEQYF. The variable domain in full, with the rest retrieved from reference TRBV13 and TRBJ2-7, is AAGVIQSPRHLIKEKRETATLKCYPIPRHDTVYWYQQGPGQDPQFLISFYEKMQSDKGSIPDRFSAQQFSDYHSELNMSSLELGDSALYFCASSQRTYSYEQYFGPGTRLTVT.

This clonotype was counted ten times or more. The rearrangement uses TRBV24-1 and TRBJ2-5; D is possibly TRBD1 (6 bases). This CDR3 has 14 amino acids. Germline values: CDR1 KGHDR, CDR2 SFDVKD. The ends were cut back, 9 bases at V and 5 bases at J, with 18 bases in the middle. CDR3 region: CATEDRLSGETQYF. CDR3 sequence (DNA): TGTGCCACCGAAGACAGGTTATCGGGGGAGACCCAGTACTTC.